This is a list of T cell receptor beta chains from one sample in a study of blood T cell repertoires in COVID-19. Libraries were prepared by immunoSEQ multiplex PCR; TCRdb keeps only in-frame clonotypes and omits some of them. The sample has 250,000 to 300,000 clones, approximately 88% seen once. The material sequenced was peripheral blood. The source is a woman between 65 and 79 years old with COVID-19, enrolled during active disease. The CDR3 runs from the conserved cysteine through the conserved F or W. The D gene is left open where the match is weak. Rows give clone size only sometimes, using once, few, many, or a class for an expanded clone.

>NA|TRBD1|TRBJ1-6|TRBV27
TGTGCCAGCAGCTCCGGGACAGGGGGTTCACCCCTCCACTTT
CASSSGTGGSPLHF
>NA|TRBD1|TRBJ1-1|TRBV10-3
TGTGCCATCAGTGAGACAGGACAGGGGGCCACTGAAGCTTTCTTT
CAISETGQGATEAFF
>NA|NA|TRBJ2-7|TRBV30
TGTGCCTGGAGTATCCTTAACGGGGACGAGCAGTACTTC
CAWSILNGDEQYF
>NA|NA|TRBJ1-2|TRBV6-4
TGTGCCAGCAGCGGGTGGTATCCAGGAACCGAGGGAGGCTACACCTTC
CASSGWYPGTEGGYTF
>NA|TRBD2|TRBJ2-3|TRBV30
TGTGCCTGGACCGAGGTAGGTGCGGGAGCGGGCACAGATACGCAGTATTTT
CAWTEVGAGAGTDTQYF
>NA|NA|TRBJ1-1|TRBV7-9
TGTGCCAGCAGCTTAGGGCGGCTGACGGACACTGAAGCTTTCTTT
CASSLGRLTDTEAFF
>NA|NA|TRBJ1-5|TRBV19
TGTGCCAGTAGTATGTGGACCCCCAGGGACAATCAGCCCCAGCATTTT
CASSMWTPRDNQPQHF
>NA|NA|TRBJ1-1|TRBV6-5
TGTGCCAGCAGTACCGCCGGGAGGGGCACTGAAGCTTTCTTT
CASSTAGRGTEAFF
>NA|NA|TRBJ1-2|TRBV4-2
TGTGCCAGCAGCCAAGAGGACACAGGGAACTATGGCTACACCTTC
CASSQEDTGNYGYTF
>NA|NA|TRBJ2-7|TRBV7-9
TGTGCCAGCAGCTTAGGAGGGATCTCCTACGAGCAGTACTTC
CASSLGGISYEQYF
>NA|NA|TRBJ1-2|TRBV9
TGTGCCAGCAGCGAGTGGACAAATGGCTACACCTTC
CASSEWTNGYTF
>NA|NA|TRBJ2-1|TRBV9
TGTGCCAGCAGCGTAGGAGGGTCAGCCTACAATGAGCAGTTCTTC
CASSVGGSAYNEQFF
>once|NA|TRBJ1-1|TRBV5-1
TGCGCCAGCACCCGGACAGAGAGGGGGACTGAAGCTTTCTTT
CASTRTERGTEAFF
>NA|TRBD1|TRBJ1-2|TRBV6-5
TGTGCCAGCAGTTACTCCGGGCAGGGGGCTAGCTATGGCTACACCTTC
CASSYSGQGASYGYTF
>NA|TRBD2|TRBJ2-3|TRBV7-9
TGTGCCAGCAGCTTCGGGACTAGCGGGAGCACAGATACGCAGTATTTT
CASSFGTSGSTDTQYF
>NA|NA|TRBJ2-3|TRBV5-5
TGTGCCAGCAGCTTGGGGACACTCAGCACAGATACGCAGTATTTT
CASSLGTLSTDTQYF
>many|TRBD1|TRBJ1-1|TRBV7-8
TGTGCCAGCAGCTTACAGGTTCAGGGGGCTTCGACTTTCTTT
CASSLQVQGASTFF
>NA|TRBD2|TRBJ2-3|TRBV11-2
TGTGCCAGCAGGAGTTACAGGCTAGCGGGAGGTTCTAGCACAGATACGCAGTATTTT
CASRSYRLAGGSSTDTQYF
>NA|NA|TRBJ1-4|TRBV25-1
TGTGCCAGCAGTGACACGCCGCGGGAGGAAAAACTGTTTTTT
CASSDTPREEKLFF
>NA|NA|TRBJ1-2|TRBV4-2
TGTGCCAGCAGCCAAGATGGTCAGGATAGTGGCTACACCTTC
CASSQDGQDSGYTF
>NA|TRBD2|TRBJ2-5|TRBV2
TGTGCCAGCAGTCGTGGACTAGCGGGACTTCAAGAGACCCAGTACTTC
CASSRGLAGLQETQYF
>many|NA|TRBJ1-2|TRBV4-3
TGCGCCAGCAGCCAAGCCGGGTTAAACTATGGCTACACCTTC
CASSQAGLNYGYTF
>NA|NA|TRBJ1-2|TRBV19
TGTACCAGTAGTATAGACTATTACGGCTACACCTTC
CTSSIDYYGYTF
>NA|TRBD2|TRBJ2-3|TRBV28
TGTGCCAGCAGTTTATTTAGCGGGAGCCTCGTGGGGACAGATACGCAGTATTTT
CASSLFSGSLVGTDTQYF
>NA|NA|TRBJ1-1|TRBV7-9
TGTGCCAGCAGCTTAGAAGCAGGGAACACTGAAGCTTTCTTT
CASSLEAGNTEAFF
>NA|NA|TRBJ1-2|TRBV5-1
TGCGCCAGCAGCTTGGTGGGGCCTCTGGTCGACTATGGCTACACCTTC
CASSLVGPLVDYGYTF
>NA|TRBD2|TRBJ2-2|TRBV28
TGTGCCAGCAGTTCGCCTAGCGGGGCCGGGGAGCTGTTTTTT
CASSSPSGAGELFF
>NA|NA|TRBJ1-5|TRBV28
TGTGCCAGCAGTGGACAGCGAGGCAATCAGCCCCAGCATTTT
CASSGQRGNQPQHF
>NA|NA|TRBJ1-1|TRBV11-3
TGTGCCAGCAGCTTAGGGGGCAGGGCGAACACTGAAGCTTTCTTT
CASSLGGRANTEAFF
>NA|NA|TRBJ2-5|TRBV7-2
TGTGCCAGCAGCTTAGGAGTGAGCGGGCTTCAGACCCAGTACTTC
CASSLGVSGLQTQYF
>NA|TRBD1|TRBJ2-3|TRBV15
TGTGCCACCAGCAGAGTTAGGGGGCAACGCAGCACAGATACGCAGTATTTT
CATSRVRGQRSTDTQYF